The sequence of this TCR beta chain was determined in a study of regulatory T cells in long-lasting Graves disease. About this clonotype: Its target is not known.

General study points: Persistent disease samples used TRBV28, TRBJ1-2 and TRBJ2-5 preferentially. Persistent patients shared more public clonotypes (about 2,900) than new patients (966). Newly diagnosed Graves' patients exceeded persistent ones in TCR diversity.

Time point meaning: persistent/refractory GD, antithyroid drugs over 5 years with positive TRAb. Researchers made the TCR library from RNA that was extracted from PBMCs. Trimming at V came to 0 bases and at J to 2 bases, leaving 9 bases not matched to a gene. The CDR3 spans 17 residues. Germline values: CDR1 DFQATT, CDR2 SNEGSKA (reference sequence). Sequencing libraries for TCR beta were prepared with iRepertoire HTBI primers and Arm-PCR of CDR3 regions. TCRdb called the multiplex PCR reads again in MiXCR, with one record for every CDR3 protein. Of a few hundred thousand distinct CDR3 sequences in the sample, about 25% were seen once.

The source material was peripheral blood mononuclear cells (PBMCs), sampled when the disease was refractory, from a patient treated with antithyroid drugs. This TCR was sampled from a female donor with Graves disease. V usage is TRBV20-1 and J usage is TRBJ2-2; 7 bases fit TRBD2. The chain's CDR3 is CSARDDLSGANTGELFF. Here the CDR3 DNA reads TGCAGTGCTAGAGACGACCTCAGCGGGGCTAACACCGGGGAGCTGTTTTTT.